Listed below are T cell receptor beta chains from one sample, sequenced in a study of Ad26.COV2.S vaccination and SARS-CoV-2 variants. Clones were sequenced by immunoSEQ multiplex PCR, and TCRdb holds only the in-frame ones, with some missing. The sample records 380,000 or so clones, 70% to 90% being singletons. Sequences were derived from peripheral blood, sampled in a trial of Ad26.COV2.S vaccine versus placebo. The receptors derive from a person aged 18-60 years who received the Ad26.COV2.S COVID-19 vaccine or a placebo. The CDR3 runs from the conserved cysteine through the conserved F or W. Fields, in order: J gene, V gene, CDR3 protein.

j_call: TRBJ1-4
v_call: TRBV7-2
cdr3_aa: CASSPDRGPEKLFF

j_call: TRBJ2-7
v_call: TRBV27
cdr3_aa: CASSTNRAYEQYF

j_call: TRBJ2-7
v_call: TRBV7-2
cdr3_aa: CASSSSLSGGAGQYF

j_call: TRBJ2-3
v_call: TRBV5-1
cdr3_aa: CASSLVRSTDTQYF

j_call: TRBJ1-2
v_call: TRBV7-9
cdr3_aa: CASSLGGQLSRYTF

j_call: TRBJ1-3
v_call: TRBV9
cdr3_aa: CASSAGFSVRNTIYF

j_call: TRBJ2-3
v_call: TRBV28
cdr3_aa: CASSLRGGPFPTDTQYF

j_call: TRBJ2-2
v_call: TRBV11-2
cdr3_aa: CASSLNGWNTGELFF

j_call: TRBJ2-3
v_call: TRBV3-1/TRBV3-2
cdr3_aa: CASSPQRGTQYF

j_call: TRBJ2-1
v_call: TRBV6-5
cdr3_aa: CASTPTRSDEQFF

j_call: TRBJ2-5
v_call: TRBV14
cdr3_aa: CASSQNRGETQYF

j_call: TRBJ1-5
v_call: TRBV11-2
cdr3_aa: CASSLGHLNQPQHF

j_call: TRBJ2-7
v_call: TRBV28
cdr3_aa: CASSRPGTASYEQYF

j_call: TRBJ1-1
v_call: TRBV28
cdr3_aa: CASSLLQGGGTEAFF

j_call: TRBJ2-3
v_call: TRBV27
cdr3_aa: CASSFRRTTRTSGSTDTQYF

j_call: TRBJ2-7
v_call: TRBV5-1
cdr3_aa: CASSEGQGMGYEQYF

j_call: TRBJ2-2
v_call: TRBV5-6
cdr3_aa: CASSFGLAGVIGELFF

j_call: TRBJ2-1
v_call: TRBV23-1
cdr3_aa: CASSQWGPSTLADNEQFF

j_call: TRBJ2-1
v_call: TRBV6-2/TRBV6-3
cdr3_aa: CASSLISSGGLGNEQFF

j_call: TRBJ2-3
v_call: TRBV7-7
cdr3_aa: CASSPPGRYTDTQYF

j_call: TRBJ2-3
v_call: TRBV6-5
cdr3_aa: CASNPQGADTQYF

j_call: TRBJ1-6
v_call: TRBV6-5
cdr3_aa: CASRFGSNSPLHF

j_call: TRBJ1-4
v_call: TRBV19
cdr3_aa: CASTRDSIGGDNEKLFF

j_call: TRBJ1-1
v_call: TRBV15
cdr3_aa: CATSRATGGEAFF

j_call: TRBJ2-1
v_call: TRBV28
cdr3_aa: CASSLRGSRYNEQFF

j_call: TRBJ2-1
v_call: TRBV7-9
cdr3_aa: CASSLSLRDSHSYNEQFF

j_call: TRBJ2-1
v_call: TRBV18
cdr3_aa: CASSPPGLPNEQFF

j_call: TRBJ1-1
v_call: TRBV6-5
cdr3_aa: CASIPSALNTEAFF

j_call: TRBJ2-1
v_call: TRBV7-3
cdr3_aa: CASSPRGGLPKDEQFF

j_call: TRBJ2-1
v_call: TRBV2
cdr3_aa: CASTEGTAFYNEQFF

j_call: TRBJ2-3
v_call: TRBV5-1
cdr3_aa: CASSLVVGSITDTQYF

j_call: TRBJ1-4
v_call: TRBV4-3
cdr3_aa: CATSLDPNEKLFF

j_call: TRBJ1-4
v_call: TRBV5-1
cdr3_aa: CASSWQARPTNEKLFF

j_call: TRBJ2-3
v_call: TRBV5-1
cdr3_aa: CASSLARTSSGTDTQYF

j_call: TRBJ2-7
v_call: TRBV28
cdr3_aa: CASSQLAKWDEQYF

j_call: TRBJ1-2
v_call: TRBV24-1
cdr3_aa: CATSDRQAPDDYGYTF

j_call: TRBJ2-3
v_call: TRBV30
cdr3_aa: CAWRGTSGRTDTQYF

j_call: TRBJ2-7
v_call: TRBV7-2
cdr3_aa: CASSPALAEPYEQYF

j_call: TRBJ2-4
v_call: TRBV24-1
cdr3_aa: CATSASTEAKNIQYF

j_call: TRBJ2-3
v_call: TRBV7-9
cdr3_aa: CASSFYRIDTQYF

j_call: TRBJ2-1
v_call: TRBV19
cdr3_aa: CASSMRLAGGDEQFF

j_call: TRBJ1-1
v_call: TRBV7-2
cdr3_aa: CASSSLQGPTEAFF

j_call: TRBJ1-1
v_call: TRBV5-4
cdr3_aa: CASSPPRARDTEAFF

j_call: TRBJ2-5
v_call: TRBV28
cdr3_aa: CASSLGIQETQYF

j_call: TRBJ1-1
v_call: TRBV19
cdr3_aa: CASSMGRGLDTEAFF

j_call: TRBJ2-3
v_call: TRBV11-2
cdr3_aa: CASSESGADTQYF

j_call: TRBJ2-5
v_call: TRBV2
cdr3_aa: CASRYGQGLQETQYF